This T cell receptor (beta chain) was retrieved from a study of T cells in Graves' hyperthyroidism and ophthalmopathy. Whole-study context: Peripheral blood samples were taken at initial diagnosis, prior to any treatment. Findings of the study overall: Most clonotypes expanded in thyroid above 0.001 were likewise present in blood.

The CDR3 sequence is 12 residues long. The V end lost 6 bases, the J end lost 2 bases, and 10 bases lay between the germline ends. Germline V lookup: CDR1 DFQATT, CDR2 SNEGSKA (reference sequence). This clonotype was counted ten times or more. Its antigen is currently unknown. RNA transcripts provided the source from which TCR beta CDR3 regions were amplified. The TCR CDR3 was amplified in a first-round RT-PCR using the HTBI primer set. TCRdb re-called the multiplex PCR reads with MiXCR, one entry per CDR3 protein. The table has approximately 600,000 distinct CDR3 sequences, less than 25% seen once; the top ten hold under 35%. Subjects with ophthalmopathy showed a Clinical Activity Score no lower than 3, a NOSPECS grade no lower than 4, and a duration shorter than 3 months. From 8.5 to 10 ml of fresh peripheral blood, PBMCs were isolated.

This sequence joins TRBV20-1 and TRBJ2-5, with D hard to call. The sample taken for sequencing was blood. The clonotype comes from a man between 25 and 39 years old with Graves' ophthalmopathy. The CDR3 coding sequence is TGCAGTGCCGGGCGGAAACAAGAGACCCAGTACTTC. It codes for CSAGRKQETQYF.